A selection of T cell receptor beta chains follows, all from one sample in a study of T cell repertoires in cytomegalovirus infection. No antigens are known for them. TCRdb called the reads again in MiXCR, with one record for every CDR3 protein. The sample lists approximately 470,000 distinct CDR3 sequences; about 42% were seen once. The starting material was cultured PBMCs, obtained from culture after CMV antigen stimulation. Source of these receptors: a human donor in good health (CMV status not recorded). Some clones in this sample may be carry-over from other donors' samples. The CDR3 runs from the conserved cysteine through the conserved F or W. Each record gives: V gene, D gene, J gene, clone size, CDR3 DNA, CDR3 protein. D genes are given only for firm matches. Size tells how often a clone was seen (once, few, many) or the class of an expanded clone, and some rows leave it out.

TRBV4-3	NA	TRBJ1-2	NA	TGCGCCAGCAGCCACGATTGGACGGTGAACTATGGCTACACCTTC	CASSHDWTVNYGYTF
TRBV19	TRBD1	TRBJ2-5	few	TGTGCCAGTATGGCCGGCTCCGGGACAGGGGGCGAGGAGACCCAGTACTTC	CASMAGSGTGGEETQYF
TRBV7-8	TRBD2	TRBJ2-1	NA	TGTGCCAGCAGCTTTCGGACTAGCGGGAGCCCCTACAATGAGCAGTTCTTC	CASSFRTSGSPYNEQFF
TRBV7-2	TRBD1	TRBJ2-7	many	TGTGCCAGCAGCTGGGACAGCTCCTACGAGCAGTACTTC	CASSWDSSYEQYF
TRBV20-1	NA	TRBJ2-1	few	TGCAGTGCTTCTATTAGGGGGGGCAATGAGCAGTTCTTC	CSASIRGGNEQFF
TRBV6-2/TRBV6-3	TRBD1	TRBJ1-2	NA	TGTGCCAGCAGGAATACCCCCGGGACAGGCCTCTATGGCTACACCTTC	CASRNTPGTGLYGYTF
TRBV7-6	TRBD2	TRBJ2-3	NA	TGTGCCAGCAGCCCGAAGAGGGGACTAGCGGCAGATACGCAGTATTTT	CASSPKRGLAADTQYF
TRBV12-3/TRBV12-4	NA	TRBJ1-1	NA	TGTGCCAGCAGTTTATTCACAGGGACGAACACTGAAGCTTTCTTT	CASSLFTGTNTEAFF
TRBV7-2	TRBD2	TRBJ2-7	NA	TGTGCCAGCAGCTTAGCCACCGGGACTAGCGGGAGGGTCTTC	CASSLATGTSGRVF
TRBV6-1	TRBD1	TRBJ1-2	NA	TGTGCCAGCATTGGGACAGGCTATGGCTACACCTTC	CASIGTGYGYTF
TRBV19	NA	TRBJ1-3	NA	TGTGCCAGTAGTGGACCTGCGGGAAACACCATATATTTT	CASSGPAGNTIYF
TRBV7-2	NA	TRBJ2-2	NA	TGTGCCAGCAGCTTTTGGGGACCCGGGGAGCTGTTTTTT	CASSFWGPGELFF
TRBV4-3	NA	TRBJ2-7	NA	TGCGCCAGCAGCCCCCCTGAAGGGTGTGGCTGTTACGAGCAGTACTTC	CASSPPEGCGCYEQYF
TRBV7-2	TRBD2	TRBJ2-7	NA	TGTGCCAGCAGCCGCGCGTCGCTAGCGGGGGGTGGGGAGCAGTACTTC	CASSRASLAGGGEQYF
TRBV6-5	NA	TRBJ1-2	few	TGTGCCAGCAGTTACTCGCTCAGCCTAAAAGAAGCTAACTATGGCTACACCTTC	CASSYSLSLKEANYGYTF
TRBV4-3	NA	TRBJ2-2	NA	TGCGCCAGCAGCCAAGCCCCGGAGGCCGGAATTCGGGGGCTGTTTTTT	CASSQAPEAGIRGLFF
TRBV2	NA	TRBJ2-5	NA	TGTGCCAGGGAGACAGGCGGTAGGCGGGAGACCCAGTACTTC	CARETGGRRETQYF
TRBV6-1	NA	TRBJ1-4	NA	TGTGCCAGCAGTAAGCCGGTTGGAGTCGAGGGGGTCACTAATGAAAAACTGTTTTTT	CASSKPVGVEGVTNEKLFF
TRBV2	NA	TRBJ1-6	NA	TGTGCCAGCAGTGAAGAACCATTCGGTTCACCCCTCCACTTT	CASSEEPFGSPLHF
TRBV19	NA	TRBJ1-2	NA	TGTGCCAGTAGTACCCGTGGGGCAGGCGGCTACACCTTC	CASSTRGAGGYTF
TRBV6-5	NA	TRBJ1-5	few	TGTGCCAGCAGTTTGCGCTACCCCCCGCCCCAGCATTTT	CASSLRYPPPQHF
TRBV12-3/TRBV12-4	NA	TRBJ1-3	NA	TGTGCCAGCAGTTTCTCTGAGCCTGGAAACACCATATATTTT	CASSFSEPGNTIYF
TRBV7-8	TRBD2	TRBJ2-1	many	TGTGCCAGCAGCTTAAGGAGCGGGACTAGCGAGTTCTTC	CASSLRSGTSEFF
TRBV10-3	TRBD1	TRBJ2-2	NA	TGTGCCATCAGTGGAAGGGACAGGGGGCTGACCACCGGGGAGCTGTTTTTT	CAISGRDRGLTTGELFF
TRBV28	NA	TRBJ1-5	NA	TGTGCCAGCAACGCTCCGGGATCTCTTCCCCAGCATTTT	CASNAPGSLPQHF
TRBV4-1	NA	TRBJ2-1	few	TGCGCCAGCAGCCAAGTAGGGTGGGGGTCACGGGGGCAGTTCTTC	CASSQVGWGSRGQFF
TRBV20-1	TRBD2	TRBJ2-2	once	TGCAGTGCTAGAGAAAGGGCGGGGGGGCAGGTCGGGGAGCTGTTTTTT	CSARERAGGQVGELFF
TRBV6-1	TRBD1	TRBJ2-3	few	TGTGCCAGCAGGAGGGGACAGGGGGCCCGCACAGATACGCAGTATTTT	CASRRGQGARTDTQYF
TRBV12-3/TRBV12-4	TRBD1	TRBJ2-2	NA	TGTGCCAGCAGTCTAGGGACAGGGGAGAACACCGGGGAGCTGTTTTTT	CASSLGTGENTGELFF
TRBV28	TRBD2	TRBJ2-3	few	TGTGCCAGCCTCCCCTATCTAGCGGAAAGCCGGGGCACAGATACGCAGTATTTT	CASLPYLAESRGTDTQYF
TRBV6-6	TRBD1	TRBJ2-2	NA	TGTGCCAGCAGACCCCGGACAGGGGTTGGCGGGGAGCTGTTTTTT	CASRPRTGVGGELFF
TRBV7-2	TRBD1	TRBJ2-7	once	TGTGCCAGCAGCGCCTCGGGACAGGTCTACGAGCAGTACTTT	CASSASGQVYEQYF
TRBV19	TRBD2	TRBJ2-5	few	TGTGCCAGCGGAAGACTAGCGGGGGGGCCTCAAGAGACCCAGTACTTC	CASGRLAGGPQETQYF
TRBV4-3	NA	TRBJ2-6	NA	TGCGCCAGCAGCCGTGGCAGGGTAAGAAACTCTGGGGCCAACGTCCTGACTTTC	CASSRGRVRNSGANVLTF
TRBV2	TRBD1	TRBJ1-5	NA	TGTGCCAGCAGTGAGCTACAGGGGCTGATGGGACTTAATCAGCCCCAGCATTTT	CASSELQGLMGLNQPQHF
TRBV14	NA	TRBJ2-1	few	TGTGCCAGCAGCCTAGGCCAAACGAGCTCCTACAATGAGCAGTTCTTC	CASSLGQTSSYNEQFF
TRBV5-6	NA	TRBJ2-7	few	TGTGCCAGCAGCTTGTACACCTTCTTGGACGAGCAGTACTTC	CASSLYTFLDEQYF
TRBV7-2	TRBD1	TRBJ1-2	few	TGTGCCAGCACAAATAGAAGGGACAGAACTAACTATGGCTACACCTTC	CASTNRRDRTNYGYTF
TRBV3-1	NA	TRBJ2-7	few	TGTGCCAGCAGCCAAGGTCCGCCATCCCCCTACGAGCAGTACTTC	CASSQGPPSPYEQYF
TRBV4-1	NA	TRBJ1-4	few	TGCGCCAGCAGCCAAGAGCCCCGGCAGACTAATGAAAAACTGTTTTTT	CASSQEPRQTNEKLFF